This T cell receptor (beta chain) was recovered during a study of shared T cell receptors in the human thymus. The CDR3 extends over 15 amino acids. The junction had 7 bases not matched to a gene; V was cut back by 2 bases and J by 7 bases. CDR1 and CDR2 (germline): SGHTA, FQGNSA. Assay used: immunoSEQ multiplex PCR; TCRdb lists only in-frame clones, some missing. The sample lists roughly 500,000 clones, about 80% occurring once. The data also belong to a second study, concerning human thymus T cells.

J is TRBJ1-3 and V is TRBV7-2; 8 bases map to TRBD1. The receptor was derived from a boy under two years old with a congenital heart defect. Sequenced: thymocytes. DNA of the CDR3: TGTGCCAGCAGCTTACCGACAGGGGACGGCAACACCATATATTTT. Its protein is CASSLPTGDGNTIYF.